These 15 T cell receptor beta chains were sequenced from one sample in a study of blood T cell repertoires in COVID-19. Clones were read by immunoSEQ multiplex PCR, and TCRdb kept only the in-frame ones, dropping some. This table holds approximately 300,000 clones, about 89% found once. The sequencing sample was made of peripheral blood. Receptors were obtained from a man younger than 35 who had recovered from COVID-19.

The V and J genes are TRBV12-3 or TRBV12-4 and TRBJ1-4; D is possibly TRBD1 (5 bases). The V end was cut by 1 base, the J end by 16 bases, with 13 bases between. The CDR3 runs 12 residues. CDR3 residues: CASSLGVLGPFF. CDR3 DNA: TGTGCCAGCAGTTTAGGCGTCCTGGGGCCGTTTTTT.

The chain employs TRBV10-2 and TRBJ2-2; TRBD2 is a possible D gene (6 bases). CDR3 length: 14 amino acids. Germline CDR1 WSHSY, CDR2 SAAADI. V lost 8 bases, J lost 7 bases, and 17 bases lay in between. CDR3 sequence (DNA): TGCGCCAGCGTTACTAGCAGAGCGGGCGGGGAGCTGTTTTTT. Translated: CASVTSRAGGELFF.

The chain joins TRBV28 to TRBJ2-1; D ambiguous. The germline gives CDR1 MDHEN, CDR2 SYDVKM. CDR3 size: 14 residues. Trimming cost V 7 bases and J 6 bases, with 16 bases left between them. The CDR3 sequence: CASNIRSSINEQFF. CDR3 DNA: TGTGCCAGCAATATTCGGAGTAGCATCAATGAGCAGTTCTTC.

The genes are TRBV6-4 and TRBJ1-1, with D possibly TRBD1 on 5 matching bases. The germline V and J ends were trimmed by 3 bases and 4 bases, with 9 bases remaining between them. The germline V gene has CDR1 MRHNA and CDR2 SNTAGT. This CDR3 contains 13 residues. This CDR3 is CASSDGGTTEAFF. The DNA of the CDR3 is TGTGCCAGCAGTGATGGGGGGACCACTGAAGCTTTCTTT.

This chain connects TRBV23-1 to TRBJ1-1, with 11 bases that match TRBD1. TRBV23-1 is reported as an ORF; its role is uncertain. The V and J ends lost 2 bases and 1 base, in that order; junction bases with no gene match: 3. The CDR3 is made up of 16 amino acids. In nucleotides, the CDR3 is TGCGCCAGCAGTCAAGCGGGACAGGGGGAGAACACTGAAGCTTTCTTT. As protein: CASSQAGQGENTEAFF.

The rearrangement links TRBV11-2 to TRBJ2-1; 13 bases align to TRBD2. Germline CDR1 SGHAT, CDR2 FQNNGV. The CDR3 covers 12 residues. Trimming removed 5 bases from V and 13 bases from J; junction bases left unmatched: 2. As DNA, the CDR3 is TGTGCCAGCAGCGGACTAGCGGGAGATCAGTTCTTC. Translation gives CASSGLAGDQFF.

V is TRBV18 and J is TRBJ2-7, with 8 bases fitting TRBD1. The CDR3 covers 15 residues. Germline CDR1 is KGHSH and CDR2 is LQKENI. Trimming took 3 bases from V and 0 from J; bases not matched to a gene: 4. The CDR3 is CASSPRQGTSYEQYF. For the CDR3, the DNA is TGTGCCAGCTCACCTAGACAGGGGACCTCCTACGAGCAGTACTTC.

The gene calls are TRBV29-1 and TRBJ1-2; 7 bases map to TRBD1. The V segment lost 7 bases and the J segment 4 bases; nucleotides outside the gene matches: 9. Germline assignment: CDR1 SQVTM and CDR2 ANQGSEA. CDR3 length equals 13 residues. For the CDR3, the DNA is TGCAGCGATAGAGACGACAGGGTCTATGGCTACACCTTC. Its translation: CSDRDDRVYGYTF.

This clone came up many times. The chain recombines TRBV15 with TRBJ1-1, with a possible D match to TRBD1 (5 bases). The ends were cut back, 2 bases at V and 7 bases at J, with 11 bases in the middle. The V gene's germline CDR1 is LNHNV and CDR2 YYDKDF (reference sequence). The CDR3 has 13 amino acids. The CDR3 coding sequence is TGTGCCACCAGCAGACAGGGAACAAATGAAGCTTTCTTT. Residues: CATSRQGTNEAFF.

The chain recombines TRBV29-1 with TRBJ2-1, with 12 bases matching TRBD1. In germline, CDR1 is SQVTM, CDR2 ANQGSEA. The CDR3 is 14 amino acids. V lost 7 bases, J lost 7 bases, and 8 bases stayed unmatched. The DNA of the CDR3 is TGCAGCGAGCAGGGACAGGGGGCTAATAATGAGCAGTTCTTC. This sequence encodes CSEQGQGANNEQFF.

Points on this clone: This same CDR3 is encoded by further DNA sequences in the sample. The rearrangement joins TRBV30 to TRBJ2-7; D is uncertain. Germline loops: CDR1 GTSNPN, CDR2 SVGIG (reference sequence). The CDR3 sequence is 11 residues long. V lost 3 bases and J lost 2, with 5 bases in between. Written as DNA, the CDR3 is TGTGCCTGGAGCGTAACCTACGAGCAGTACTTC. This encodes CAWSVTYEQYF.

This chain joins TRBV6-5 and TRBJ1-3, with D possibly being TRBD1 (6 bases). The V end lost 6 bases, the J end lost 5 bases, and 17 bases lay between the germline ends. The CDR3 totals 15 residues. The germline CDR1 and CDR2 sequences are MNHEY and SVGAGI. This CDR3 is CASRDHRALRNTIYF. The CDR3 coding sequence is TGTGCCAGCAGGGATCACAGGGCCCTTAGAAACACCATATATTTT.

The rearrangement uses TRBV3-1 (or the pseudogene TRBV3-2) and TRBJ1-1, with TRBD1 matching over 8 bases. The CDR3 contains 15 residues. Trimming took 10 bases from V and 3 from J; bases not matched to a gene: 13. Per germline, CDR1 LGHDT and CDR2 YNNKEL (reference sequence). The chain's CDR3 is CATFRTKTGDTEAFF. In nucleotides, the CDR3 is TGTGCCACCTTCCGGACGAAGACAGGGGACACTGAAGCTTTCTTT.

The chain joins TRBV9 to TRBJ1-2, with a tentative D call TRBD1 (6 bases). The V end lost 0 bases, the J end lost 4 bases, and 16 bases lay between the germline ends. Germline lookup yields CDR1 SGDLS and CDR2 YYNGEE. The CDR3 is 16 amino acids. The CDR3 here is CASSVAAGAKGYGYTF. The DNA for the CDR3 is TGTGCCAGCAGCGTAGCGGCGGGGGCCAAAGGCTATGGCTACACCTTC.

V is TRBV5-8 and J is TRBJ2-3, with D possibly TRBD2 on 6 matching bases. CDR1 and CDR2 from the germline V gene are SGHTS and YDEGEE. This CDR3 contains 15 residues. V shed 0 bases and J shed 0 bases, with 8 bases lying between them. The CDR3 protein is CASSLEDYSTDTQYF. Written as DNA, the CDR3 is TGTGCCAGCAGCTTGGAGGACTATAGCACAGATACGCAGTATTTT.